The TCR beta chain described here comes from a study of graft-versus-host responses after intestinal transplantation. Only a few counts were recorded for this clone. As yet, its antigen is unknown. TCRdb keeps only in-frame clones here, not all; method: immunoSEQ multiplex PCR. Of approximately 100,000 clones listed, approximately 93% are singletons. The trim removed 4 bases at V and 0 bases at J, leaving 6 bases unmatched. CDR1 and CDR2 from the germline V gene are SGHVS and FNYEAQ. The CDR3 covers 16 residues. J is TRBJ1-3 and V is TRBV7-6; 7 bases fit TRBD1. Sequencing was performed on unstimulated CD8+ T cells sorted from spleen or lymph node cells, taken before intestinal transplant. The TCR originated in a human donor who received an intestinal transplant. As DNA, the CDR3 is TGTGCCAGCAGCTCTCAGGACAGGAGCTCTGGAAACACCATATATTTT. Translated, it gives CASSSQDRSSGNTIYF. Full variable domain (outside the CDR3, taken from reference TRBV7-6 and TRBJ1-3): GAGVSQSPRYKVTKRGQDVALRCDPISGHVSLYWYRQALGQGPEFLTYFNYEAQQDKSGLPNDRFSAERPEGSISTLTIQRTEQRDSAMYRCASSSQDRSSGNTIYFGEGSWLTVV.